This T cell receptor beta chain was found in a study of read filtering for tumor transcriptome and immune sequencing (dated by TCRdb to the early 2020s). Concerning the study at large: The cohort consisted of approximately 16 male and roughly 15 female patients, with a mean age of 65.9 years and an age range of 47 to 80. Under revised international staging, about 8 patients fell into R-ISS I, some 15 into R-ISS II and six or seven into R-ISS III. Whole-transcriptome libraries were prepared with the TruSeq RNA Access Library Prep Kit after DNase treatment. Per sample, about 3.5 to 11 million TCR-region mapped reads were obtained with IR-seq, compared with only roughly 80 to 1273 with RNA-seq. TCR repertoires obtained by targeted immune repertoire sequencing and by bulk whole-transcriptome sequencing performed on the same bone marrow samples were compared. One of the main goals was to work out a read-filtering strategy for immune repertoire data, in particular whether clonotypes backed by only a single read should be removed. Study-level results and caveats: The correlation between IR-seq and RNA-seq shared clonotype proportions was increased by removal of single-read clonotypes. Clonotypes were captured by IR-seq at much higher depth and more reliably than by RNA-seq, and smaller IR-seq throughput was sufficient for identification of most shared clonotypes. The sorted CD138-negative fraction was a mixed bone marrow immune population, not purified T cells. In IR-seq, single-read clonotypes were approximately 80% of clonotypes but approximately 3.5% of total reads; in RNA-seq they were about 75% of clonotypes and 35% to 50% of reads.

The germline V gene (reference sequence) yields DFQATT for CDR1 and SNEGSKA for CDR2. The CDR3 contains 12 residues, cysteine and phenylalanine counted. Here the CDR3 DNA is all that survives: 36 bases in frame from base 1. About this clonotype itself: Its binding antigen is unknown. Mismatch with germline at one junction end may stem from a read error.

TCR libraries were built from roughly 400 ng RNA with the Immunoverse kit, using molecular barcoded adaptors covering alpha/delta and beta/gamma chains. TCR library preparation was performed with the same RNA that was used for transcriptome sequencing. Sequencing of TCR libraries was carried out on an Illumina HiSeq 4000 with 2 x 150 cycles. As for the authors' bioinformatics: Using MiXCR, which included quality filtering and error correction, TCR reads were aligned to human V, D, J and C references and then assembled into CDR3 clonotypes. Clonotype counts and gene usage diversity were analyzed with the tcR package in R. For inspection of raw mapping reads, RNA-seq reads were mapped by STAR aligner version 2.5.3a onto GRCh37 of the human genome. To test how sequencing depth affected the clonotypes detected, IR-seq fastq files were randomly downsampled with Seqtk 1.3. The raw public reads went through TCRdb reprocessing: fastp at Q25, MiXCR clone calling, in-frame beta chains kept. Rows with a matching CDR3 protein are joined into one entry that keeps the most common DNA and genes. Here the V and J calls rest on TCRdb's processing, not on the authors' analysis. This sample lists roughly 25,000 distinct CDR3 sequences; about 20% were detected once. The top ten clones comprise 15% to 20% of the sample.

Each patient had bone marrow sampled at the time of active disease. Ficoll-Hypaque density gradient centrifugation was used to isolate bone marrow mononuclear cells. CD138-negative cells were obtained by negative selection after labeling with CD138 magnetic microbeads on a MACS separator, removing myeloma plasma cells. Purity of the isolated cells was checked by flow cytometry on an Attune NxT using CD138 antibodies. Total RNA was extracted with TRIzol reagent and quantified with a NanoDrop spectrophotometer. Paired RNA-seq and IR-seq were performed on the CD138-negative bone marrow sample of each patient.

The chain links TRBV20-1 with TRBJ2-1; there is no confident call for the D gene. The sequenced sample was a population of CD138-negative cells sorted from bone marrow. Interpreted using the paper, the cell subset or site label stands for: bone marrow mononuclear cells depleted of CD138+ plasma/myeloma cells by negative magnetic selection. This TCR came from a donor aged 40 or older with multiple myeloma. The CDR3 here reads CSARRERHEQLF. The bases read TGCAGTGCTCGCCGAGAGAGACATGAGCAGCTCTTC.